This entry features one TCR beta chain sequence. This clonotype occurred many times. Its antigen has not been determined. The sample holds no much larger clone one base away, and base qualities are not on file. The data originate from a study of human T cells and chemical hapten exposure (dated by TCRdb to the early 2020s). Background on the whole study: For sensitization, 2% DPC in acetone was applied to an approximately 2 cm by approximately 2 cm area of upper inner arm skin. Patients additionally received weekly therapeutic DPC doses to the scalp throughout the approximately 24-week study period. Patch testing was performed on the upper back with Finn chambers containing 0.01% DPC, and the patch tests were scored after 6 days according to International Contact Dermatitis Research Group standards. Alopecia areata with under or over 50% scalp involvement, alopecia totalis and alopecia universalis were represented in the patient cohort, which was mostly female. The libraries were sequenced as a pool, and the TCR yield per sample differed mostly because of small variations in library volumes within the pool. Peripheral blood TCR repertoire changes were tracked in vivo in alopecia patients during primary and secondary sensitization to the hapten diphenylcyclopropenone (DPC). Blood samples were taken from patients before sensitization (week 0) and then at 2, 6 and about 24 weeks after DPC sensitization. For TCR sequencing, blood came from 25 to 35 alopecia patients at anywhere from one to four time points (pre-sensitization, 2, 6 and 24 weeks). Study-level results and caveats: A positive correlation was found between the number of PT1 expanded TCRs and patch test score, with significance reached at thresholds 8, 16 and 32 but not 4. Alopecia, a presumed autoimmune disease, was present in all patients, so the immune response of the patients might differ from that of healthy individuals. Expanded TCRs formed significantly more large CDR3 similarity clusters than pre-sensitization or healthy control sets, consistent with antigen-driven responses. DPC sensitization did not change how many TCRs were above 1 in 1000 frequency, and no evidence was found of alterations in global repertoire structure. After repeated subsampling, changes were observed in the strength of the expansion versus patch-test correlation and in the threshold at which the correlation became significant.

Libraries were built with RACE. Reads for this sample came from a NextSeq 500. Library preparation attached unique molecular identifiers to individual cDNA molecules for quantitative, reproducible TCR counting. For every blood RNA sample, sequencing covered both the TCR alpha and TCR beta chains. The authors' analysis ran thus. A median of approximately 96,000 TCRs per sample was observed, with a range of roughly 23,224 to 750,000. The Decombinator software suite was used to annotate the V, J and CDR3 of the TCR reads. For PS versus PT1 abundance plots, all samples were subsampled to the same number of TCRs (28,000). Expanded TCRs were defined as absent before sensitization and observed at least eight times at the 2-week time point. TCRdb trimmed public reads at Q25 via fastp, called clones via MiXCR and kept in-frame beta chains. Merged by CDR3 protein, the rows form single entries marked with the most common genes and DNA. The authors' filters were not applied to this entry. Present in this sample are about 70,000 distinct CDR3 sequences, 8.5% of which were seen just once. Around 3.3% of the sample is taken by the ten largest.

What the time point label conveys for this sample: patch test 2, 6 weeks after DPC sensitization. Per the publication, the treatment or condition label means: therapeutic diphenylcyclopropenone sensitization with weekly scalp DPC. At each patch-test visit, blood was drawn before the patch test was applied. To be eligible, patients had to be aged 18 to 70, diagnosed with alopecia and judged suitable for DPC therapy, while pregnant patients were excluded. Total RNA was extracted from unfractionated whole blood collected in Tempus Blood RNA tubes. The CDR3 covers 13 residues, taking in both the cysteine and the phenylalanine. Of the read, only the CDR3 DNA is kept; its 39 bases are in frame from base 1. The germline V gene provides CDR1 SGHTS and CDR2 YDEGEE. V lost 1 base and J lost 5 bases; the stretch between them is 9 bases long.

The sequence came from a woman aged 45 to 65 with alopecia areata. Some clones in this sample may be carry-over from other donors' samples. The receptor chain draws on TRBV5-8 and TRBJ1-1; the D gene is perhaps TRBD1, on 5 matching bases. The sample was whole blood, taken in connection with sensitization to the hapten diphenylcyclopropenone (DPC). Here the CDR3 is given as CASSLMGGTEAFF. In nucleotides, the sequence is TGTGCCAGCAGCTTGATGGGGGGTACTGAAGCTTTCTTT.